This T cell receptor beta chain was sequenced in a study of OX40 agonist ivuxolimab in advanced cancers. In the study overall: Dose-escalation patients suffered from hepatocellular carcinoma, melanoma, renal cell or head and neck cancer.

Some clones are missing from TCRdb's copy, which holds only in-frame ones; the method was immunoSEQ multiplex PCR. The data contain 30,000 or so clones, 80% to 95% of them singletons. In the case of this clone: Its antigen remains unknown.

V lost 5 bases to trimming and J lost 0 bases, with 14 bases between them. The germline V gene encodes CDR1 SEHNR and CDR2 FQNEAQ (reference sequence). The CDR3 runs 15 residues. Sampling of blood occurred at baseline, cycle 4 day 1, and cycle 7 day 1. General study results and limits: Clones of CD4+ and CD8+ blood T cells grew by week 6 at doses of 0.1 to 3.0 mg/kg.

The receptor was isolated from an adult with an advanced solid tumor such as melanoma, head and neck, liver or kidney cancer. Source: CD4+ or CD8+ T cells sorted from blood, taken in a trial of the OX40 agonist ivuxolimab. This chain joins TRBV7-9 and TRBJ2-7; D gene uncertain. This chain's CDR3 is CASSPAGEYSYEQYF. CDR3 DNA: TGTGCCAGCAGCCCCGCCGGAGAGTACTCCTACGAGCAGTACTTC.